These 6 T cell receptor beta chains came from one sample sequenced in a study of TIL therapy for anti-PD-1-resistant metastatic lung cancer. Sequencing used immunoSEQ v3. Sequencing was performed with immunoSEQ multiplex PCR; in TCRdb, only in-frame clones are kept and a portion is missing. The sample records some 10,000 clones, about 60% being singletons. Time point indicated: pre-treatment sample, taken before nivolumab and TIL therapy. Pleural nodules or supraclavicular lymph nodes made up most of the excised metastases sampled. This material consisted of tumor tissue, taken at baseline. The receptor source for this set is a person aged 30 to 80 with non-small cell lung cancer.

Judged by abundance, this clone is medium-sized. J is TRBJ2-2 and V is TRBV11-1; 8 bases map to TRBD2. The CDR3 length is 16 residues. Germline-derived CDR1 and CDR2 are SGHAT and FQDESV (reference sequence). Losses at the gene ends were 5 bases for V and 1 base for J; bases not matched to a gene: 6. DNA for the CDR3: TGTGCCAGCAGCCGGTTAGCGGGACTGAACACCGGGGAGCTGTTTTTT. Translating it yields CASSRLAGLNTGELFF. Based on the CDR3 plus reference TRBV11-1 and TRBJ2-2, the full variable domain is EAEVAQSPRYKITEKSQAVAFWCDPISGHATLYWYRQILGQGPELLVQFQDESVVDDSQLPKDRFSAERLKGVDSTLKIQPAELGDSAMYLCASSRLAGLNTGELFFGEGSRLTVL.

This clone was recorded a few times. This chain connects TRBV10-3 to TRBJ2-3, with TRBD2 matching 10 bases. With V trimmed by 4 bases and J by 2 bases, 3 bases remained unmatched. This CDR3 spans 15 amino acids. CDR1 and CDR2 (germline): ENHRY, SYGVKD. The CDR3: CAISVSGRATDTQYF. CDR3 nucleotides: TGTGCCATCAGTGTCAGCGGGAGGGCCACAGATACGCAGTATTTT.

This clone is medium-sized in the sample. Other DNA sequences in this specimen translate into the identical CDR3. The chain is built from TRBV2 and TRBJ2-5; 7 bases are shared with TRBD2. The germline V gene has CDR1 SNHLY and CDR2 FYNNEI. The CDR3 consists of 14 residues. V gave up 3 bases and J gave up 5 bases; unmatched junction bases: 6. CDR3 residues: CASSEGRGSETQYF. CDR3 bases: TGTGCCAGCAGTGAGGGGCGGGGGTCGGAGACCCAGTACTTC.

V usage is TRBV6-6 and J usage is TRBJ1-6; D is possibly TRBD1 (6 bases). The CDR3 has 14 residues. In germline, CDR1 is MNHNY, CDR2 SVGAGI (reference sequence). V was trimmed by 6 bases and J by 9 bases, leaving 15 bases between them. CDR3 nucleotide sequence: TGTGCCAGCAGCCCCGGACAGCCGGCTTCACCCCTCCACTTT. Its translation: CASSPGQPASPLHF.

A remark on this clone: Other DNA sequences in this sample translate to the same CDR3. The J gene is TRBJ2-5, the V gene TRBV6-1; 7 bases are shared with TRBD2. Germline-derived CDR1 and CDR2 are MNHNS and SASEGT. This CDR3 is 12 amino acids long. The V and J ends lost 6 bases and 3 bases, in that order; junction bases with no gene match: 1. Written as DNA, the CDR3 is TGTGCCAGCAGCCTAGCGGAAGAGACCCAGTACTTC. This codes for CASSLAEETQYF.

The rearrangement uses TRBV6-1 and TRBJ1-1; D call uncertain. The CDR3 runs 15 residues. The V and J ends lost 3 bases and 5 bases respectively, with 16 bases between them. Germline V gives CDR1 MNHNS, CDR2 SASEGT. This CDR3 is CASSDPWEGWTEAFF. The CDR3 DNA reads TGTGCCAGCAGTGACCCATGGGAGGGATGGACTGAAGCTTTCTTT.